This TCR beta chain was recovered during a study of identical twins. Whole-study findings and limits: Among beta out-of-frame sequences, excess sharing between twins appeared weaker. Low generation probability was overrepresented in out-of-frame alpha sequences shared by twins. The presence of invariant MAIT and iNKT cells could partly confound analyses of zero-insertion sequences.

Concerning this clonotype: Antigen: not known.

This CDR3 is built from 17 residues. The V segment lost 2 bases and the J segment 1 base; nucleotides outside the gene matches: 8. In germline, CDR1 is SEHNR, CDR2 FQNEAQ (reference sequence). Unique molecular identifiers were present on the cDNA, and a universal primer site came from template switching. TCRdb independently ran MiXCR on the 5' RACE reads; one entry per CDR3 protein. The data show a few hundred thousand distinct CDR3 sequences, approximately 8.3% seen once. This same sample was also part of a study on yellow fever vaccine responses in identical twins.

Sequenced: CD8+ T cells sorted from blood. V is TRBV7-9 and J is TRBJ2-7; 10 bases align to TRBD1. The sequence derives from a woman between 18 and 29 years old in good health. The CDR3 loop reads CASSLSRDRGLSYEQYF. CDR3 sequence (DNA): TGTGCCAGCAGCTTAAGCCGGGACAGGGGCCTTTCCTACGAGCAGTACTTC.